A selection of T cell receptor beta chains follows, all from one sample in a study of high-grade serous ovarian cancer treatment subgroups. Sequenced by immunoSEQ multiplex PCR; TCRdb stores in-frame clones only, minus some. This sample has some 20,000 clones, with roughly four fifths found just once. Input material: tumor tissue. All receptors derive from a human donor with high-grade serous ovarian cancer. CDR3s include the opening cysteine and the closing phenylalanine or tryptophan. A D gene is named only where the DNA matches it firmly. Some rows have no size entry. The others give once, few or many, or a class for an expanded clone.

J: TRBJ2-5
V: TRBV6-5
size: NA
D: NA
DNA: TGTGCCAGCAGCCTCGTAAGCGAACGAGAGACCCAGTACTTC
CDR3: CASSLVSERETQYF

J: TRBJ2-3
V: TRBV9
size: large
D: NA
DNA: TGTGCCAGCAGCGAAGAAGGACCATCTTACACAGATACGCAGTATTTT
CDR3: CASSEEGPSYTDTQYF

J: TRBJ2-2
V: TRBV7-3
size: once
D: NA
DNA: TGTGCCAGCAGCCTCGGATCCCGATACACCGGGGAGCTGTTTTTT
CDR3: CASSLGSRYTGELFF

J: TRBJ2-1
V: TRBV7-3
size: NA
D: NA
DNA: TGTGCCAGCAGCCAAGCCGGGACTCGCTCCTACAATGAGCAGTTCTTC
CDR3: CASSQAGTRSYNEQFF

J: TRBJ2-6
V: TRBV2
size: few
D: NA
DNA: TGTGCCAGCAGCCCCGACAGTTACCGGTCGGCCAACGTCCTGACTTTC
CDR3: CASSPDSYRSANVLTF

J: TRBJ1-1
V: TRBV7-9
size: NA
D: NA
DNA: TGTGCCAGCAGCTTAGGGGTAACGGGGAACACTGAAGCTTTCTTT
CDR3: CASSLGVTGNTEAFF

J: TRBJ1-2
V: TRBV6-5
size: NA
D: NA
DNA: TGTGCCAGCAGTCTGGACCGTTACTATGGCTACACCTTC
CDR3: CASSLDRYYGYTF

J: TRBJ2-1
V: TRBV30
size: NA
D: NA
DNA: TGTGCCTGGAGTGTACCAGGACTTCAGTTCTTC
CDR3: CAWSVPGLQFF

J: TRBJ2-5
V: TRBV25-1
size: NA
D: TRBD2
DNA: TGTGCCAGCAGTGCGGGACTAGCGGGAGGCTTTTCAGGAGAGACCCAGTACTTC
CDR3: CASSAGLAGGFSGETQYF

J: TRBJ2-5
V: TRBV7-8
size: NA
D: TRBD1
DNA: TGTGCCAGCAGCTTCGGGACAGGGGACCGAGAGACCCAGTACTTC
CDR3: CASSFGTGDRETQYF

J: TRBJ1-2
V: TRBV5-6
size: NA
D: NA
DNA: TGTGCCAGCAGCGAGGACCGGGGATTTACTAACTATGGCTACACCTTC
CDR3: CASSEDRGFTNYGYTF

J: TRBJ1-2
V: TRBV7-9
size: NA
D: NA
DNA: TGTGCCAGCAGCCCGACAGTTGGCTATGGCTACACCTTC
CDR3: CASSPTVGYGYTF

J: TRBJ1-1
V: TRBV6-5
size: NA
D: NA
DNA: TGTGCCAGCAGTTATGGAGGGGGGACTGAAGCTTTCTTT
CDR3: CASSYGGGTEAFF

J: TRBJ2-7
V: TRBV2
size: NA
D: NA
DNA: TGTGCCAGCCTACGACCCTCCGGGAGCAGTACTTGGACCCTCCGGGAGCAGTACTTC
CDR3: CASLRPSGSSTWTLREQYF

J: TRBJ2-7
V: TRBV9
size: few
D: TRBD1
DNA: TGTGCCAGCAGCGTTACACCGGGACAGCGCTACGAGCAGTACTTC
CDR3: CASSVTPGQRYEQYF